This TCR beta chain was sequenced during a study of cytomegalovirus exposure and HLA in healthy donors. On this clone: The antigen remains unidentified.

The PCR was carried out with 60 Vbeta primers and 13 Jbeta primers. Using immunoSEQ multiplex PCR, the repertoire was profiled, and TCRdb retains in-frame clones only, with some absent. Of roughly 150,000 clones detected, about 85% appear once; the ten largest clones hold 1%. The CDR3 sequence is 13 residues long. V was pared by 4 bases and J by 4 bases, with 9 bases between. Per the germline V gene, CDR1 is SGHDT and CDR2 is YYEEEE. General study results and limits: Association of approximately 18,000 TCR beta sequences with HLA alleles was found at 0.05 false discovery rate in a later analysis. It was confirmed in vitro that a few of the CMV-associated chains were specific for CMV antigens. Earlier findings revealed that most TCR beta V segments proved productive either about 87% or about 30% of the time. Fewer N-insertions than the roughly 700-donor mean were reportedly shown by an Asian-associated ancestry cluster in a later analysis.

Sequenced: PBMCs. The rearrangement uses TRBV5-6 and TRBJ2-1; D is ambiguous. The source is a boy younger than 10 in good health and CMV-seronegative. The DNA for the CDR3 is TGTGCCAGCAGCCCAAGACTTTACAATGAGCAGTTCTTC. Translation gives CASSPRLYNEQFF.